These 30 T cell receptor beta chains originate from one sample sequenced in a study of blood T cell repertoires in COVID-19. Method: immunoSEQ multiplex PCR; TCRdb's copy keeps in-frame clones and lacks some. The top ten clones hold around 0.3% of a sample with just over 650,000 clones, around 90% of them seen once. The source material was peripheral blood. These receptors were taken from a woman under 30 with acute or convalescent COVID-19.

The V gene is TRBV9, the J gene TRBJ2-7; 9 positions match TRBD2. V dropped 4 bases and J dropped 3; count of bases not matched to a gene: 5. The CDR3 consists of 14 residues. Germline lookup yields CDR1 SGDLS and CDR2 YYNGEE. CDR3 loop: CASSISGGNYEQYF. CDR3 bases: TGTGCCAGCAGCATTAGCGGGGGCAACTACGAGCAGTACTTC.

This clone has more than one count but fewer than ten. This chain links TRBV10-1 with TRBJ1-2; 7 bases line up with TRBD1. CDR3 length equals 14 residues. V lost 10 bases, J lost 5 bases, and 13 bases stayed unmatched. Germline V gene data show CDR1 as WNHNN and CDR2 as SYGVQD (reference sequence). The CDR3 nucleotides are TGCGCCACCTTGGGACAGTCGATCGATTATGGCTACACCTTC. Protein product: CATLGQSIDYGYTF.

V and J are TRBV29-1 and TRBJ1-2, with D possibly being TRBD1 (5 bases). The CDR3 has 13 amino acids. V lost 6 bases, J lost 4 bases, and 15 bases lay in between. Germline loops: CDR1 SQVTM, CDR2 ANQGSEA. The CDR3 nucleotides read TGCAGCGTACGGACCCTAGGGGCCTATGGCTACACCTTC. It specifies CSVRTLGAYGYTF. Filled out from reference TRBV29-1 and TRBJ1-2, the complete variable domain reads SAVISQKPSRDICQRGTSLTIQCQVDSQVTMMFWYRQQPGQSLTLIATANQGSEATYESGFVIDKFPISRPNLTFSTLTVSNMSPEDSSIYLCSVRTLGAYGYTFGSGTRLTVV.

V gene TRBV4-1 combines with J gene TRBJ2-2, with 7 bases lining up with TRBD2. The CDR3 consists of 16 residues. V lost 3 bases and J lost 4; bases outside the gene matches: 8. CDR1 is MGHRA, CDR2 YSYEKL, per germline. CDR3 protein: CASSHPSGGVTGELFF. The CDR3, as DNA: TGCGCCAGCAGCCACCCCTCGGGAGGAGTCACCGGGGAGCTGTTTTTT.

The gene calls are TRBV10-3 and TRBJ2-4; 9 bases map to TRBD1. The CDR3 spans 17 residues. Germline V lookup: CDR1 ENHRY, CDR2 SYGVKD. J gave up 3 bases and V 2 bases, and 8 bases lay outside the gene matches. CDR3 residues: CAISETLQGQGKNIQYF. The DNA for the CDR3 is TGTGCCATCAGTGAGACGCTCCAGGGACAGGGCAAAAACATTCAGTACTTC.

This chain joins TRBV28 and TRBJ2-3; perhaps TRBD2 as D (5 bases). This CDR3 has 14 residues. Germline V gene data show CDR1 as MDHEN and CDR2 as SYDVKM. Trimming removed 3 bases at V and 6 bases at J, with 13 bases between. Here the CDR3 DNA reads TGTGCCAGCAGTTTGGTTTTCCGGAGGGATACGCAGTATTTT. Its protein is CASSLVFRRDTQYF.

The genes are TRBV19 and TRBJ1-5; perhaps TRBD1 as D (6 bases). From germline, CDR1 is LNHDA and CDR2 SQIVND (reference sequence). CDR3 size: 14 residues. Deletions cut 3 bases from V and 4 bases from J, with 10 bases between. The CDR3 protein is CASSIVTGNQPQHF. DNA of the CDR3: TGTGCCAGTAGTATCGTCACAGGGAATCAGCCCCAGCATTTT.

CDR3 region: CASSFNRGDPEAFF. The CDR3 nucleotides are TGCGCCAGCAGCTTTAACAGGGGGGACCCTGAAGCTTTCTTT. V is TRBV5-1 and J is TRBJ1-1; TRBD1 matches 8 bases. Germline V gene data show CDR1 as SGHRS and CDR2 as YFSETQ. V shed 2 bases and J 6 bases; nucleotides not matched to a gene: 6. The CDR3 sequence is 14 residues long.

J is TRBJ2-5 and V is TRBV5-6, with a weak D call TRBD2 (5 bases). V lost 2 bases and J 4 bases, leaving 15 bases between the germline ends. The CDR3 spans 15 residues. Looked up from germline, CDR1 is SGHDT and CDR2 is YYEEEE. The CDR3 protein is CASSLSRGSLETQYF. CDR3 DNA: TGTGCCAGCAGCTTATCTCGGGGTTCCTTAGAGACCCAGTACTTC.

The chain recombines TRBV7-6 with TRBJ2-3, with D possibly TRBD2 on 6 matching bases. This CDR3 is built from 15 residues. Deletions cut 3 bases from V and 3 bases from J, with 13 bases between. The germline gives CDR1 SGHVS, CDR2 FNYEAQ. The CDR3 here is CASSFRGGVTDTQYF. The CDR3 DNA sequence: TGTGCCAGCAGCTTCCGGGGCGGGGTAACAGATACGCAGTATTTT.

The chain recombines TRBV30 with TRBJ1-1, with D possibly matching TRBD1 (6 bases). V dropped 2 bases and J dropped 0 bases, with 13 bases sitting between them. Germline V gives CDR1 GTSNPN, CDR2 SVGIG (reference sequence). The CDR3 spans 15 residues. The CDR3 protein is CAWSPKGGMNTEAFF. CDR3 sequence (DNA): TGTGCCTGGAGTCCAAAGGGGGGGATGAACACTGAAGCTTTCTTT.

This chain connects TRBV2 to TRBJ1-5; 9 nucleotides align to TRBD1. The CDR3 spans 15 residues. V lost 8 bases, J lost 7 bases, and 12 bases stayed unmatched. Germline CDR1 SNHLY, CDR2 FYNNEI. CDR3 DNA: TGTGCCAGCTCATACAGGGGGCCGGGGCACCAGCCCCAGCATTTT. This translates into CASSYRGPGHQPQHF.

As to this clone: One end of the junction does not line up with germline, which may come from a read error. V gene TRBV6-4 combines with J gene TRBJ2-3; a possible D gene is TRBD1 (6 bases). CDR1 is MRHNA and CDR2 is SNTAGT in the germline V gene. This CDR3 has 16 residues. This CDR3 reads CAGSDSSGAYTDTQYF. CDR3 coding DNA: TGTGCCGGCAGTGACTCCTCAGGGGCCTACACAGATACGCAGTATTTT.

The chain links TRBV27 to TRBJ2-1; the match to TRBD1 covers 9 bases. This CDR3 is 15 amino acids long. The germline gives CDR1 MNHEY, CDR2 SMNVEV (reference sequence). Losses at the gene ends were 5 bases for V and 10 bases for J; bases not matched to a gene: 12. CDR3: CASSPHPDRGWEQFF. The CDR3 DNA sequence: TGTGCCAGCAGTCCCCATCCGGACAGGGGCTGGGAGCAGTTCTTC.

The genes are TRBV5-1 and TRBJ2-1, with 12 bases fitting TRBD1. CDR3 length: 17 amino acids. V shed 0 bases and J 10 bases; nucleotides not matched to a gene: 11. In germline, CDR1 is SGHRS, CDR2 YFSETQ. The CDR3 DNA sequence: TGCGCCAGCAGCTTGGGATCTCCGGGACAGGGGGCGCGAGAGCAGTTCTTC. It translates to CASSLGSPGQGAREQFF.

There are a few counts of this clone. The rearrangement joins TRBV7-8 to TRBJ1-5; D is possibly TRBD1 (6 bases). Germline V CDR1 and CDR2: SGHVS, FQNEAQ. V was cut by 3 bases and J by 3 bases, with 12 bases left in between. The CDR3 covers 15 residues. The CDR3: CASSFSWTANQPQHF. As DNA, the CDR3 is TGTGCCAGCAGCTTTAGTTGGACAGCCAATCAGCCCCAGCATTTT.

The rearrangement links TRBV18 to TRBJ1-6, with a possible D match to TRBD1 (5 bases). CDR1 is KGHSH, CDR2 LQKENI, per germline. The CDR3 extends over 17 amino acids. V gave up 0 bases and J gave up 7 bases, with 16 bases separating them. The CDR3 sequence: CASSPPVVWGRNSPLHF. DNA of the CDR3: TGTGCCAGCTCACCACCGGTCGTATGGGGCAGAAATTCACCCCTCCACTTT.

The genes are TRBV4-1 and TRBJ2-7; D gene unclear. The germline CDR1 and CDR2 sequences are MGHRA and YSYEKL. The CDR3 is 14 residues long. The ends were cut back, 0 bases at V and 3 bases at J, with 9 bases in the middle. The DNA of the CDR3 is TGCGCCAGCAGCCAAGATCTAGGATACTACGAGCAGTACTTC. Its translation: CASSQDLGYYEQYF.

The V and J genes are TRBV2 and TRBJ1-4, with TRBD1 as a possible D gene (5 bases). Germline V gene data show CDR1 as SNHLY and CDR2 as FYNNEI. The CDR3 extends over 15 amino acids. V gave up 5 bases and J gave up 6 bases, with 16 bases separating them. For the CDR3, the DNA is TGTGCCAGCAGTCGGGCTAGGGGAGGATATGAAAAACTGTTTTTT. Encoded protein: CASSRARGGYEKLFF.

The rearrangement links TRBV30 to TRBJ1-1; D not certain. The V gene's germline CDR1 is GTSNPN and CDR2 SVGIG (reference sequence). This CDR3 region has 13 residues. V gave up 4 bases and J gave up 2 bases, with 11 bases separating them. As DNA, the CDR3 is TGTGCCTGGACGTCGGGGATTAACACTGAAGCTTTCTTT. Amino acid sequence: CAWTSGINTEAFF. Based on the CDR3 plus reference TRBV30 and TRBJ1-1, the full variable domain is SQTIHQWPATLVQPVGSPLSLECTVEGTSNPNLYWYRQAAGRGLQLLFYSVGIGQISSEVPQNLSASRPQDRQFILSSKKLLLSDSGFYLCAWTSGINTEAFFGQGTRLTVV.

This clone was seen only once. This chain uses TRBV7-3 with TRBJ1-1; D ambiguous. The CDR3 has 16 amino acids. The germline V gene encodes CDR1 SGHTA and CDR2 FQGTGA. Trimming removed 2 bases at V and 6 bases at J, with 19 bases between. The CDR3 DNA reads as TGTGCCAGCAGCTTAGCCATGGCGGGAGTGGTGGCTGAAGCTTTCTTT. Protein: CASSLAMAGVVAEAFF.

This chain connects TRBV27 to TRBJ1-6; TRBD1 matches 10 bases. The length of the CDR3 is 14 residues. The germline V gene encodes CDR1 MNHEY and CDR2 SMNVEV (reference sequence). V lost 3 bases to trimming and J lost 10 bases; unmatched junction nucleotides: 3. CDR3 residues: CASSLGTGVSPLHF. The CDR3 DNA reads as TGTGCCAGCAGTTTGGGGACAGGGGTATCACCCCTCCACTTT.

This clone occurred a few times. The V call is TRBV4-2, the J call TRBJ1-2; D remains ambiguous. With 0 bases removed from V and 4 bases from J, the gap between germline ends came to 9 bases. Per germline, CDR1 LGHNA and CDR2 YNFKEQ. The CDR3 totals 14 residues. For the CDR3, the DNA is TGTGCCAGCAGCCAAGAGGGCCAGATCTATGGCTACACCTTC. Translation: CASSQEGQIYGYTF.

The chain combines TRBV5-1 with TRBJ2-1; D may be TRBD2 (6 bases). CDR1 and CDR2 (germline): SGHRS, YFSETQ. The V end was cut by 4 bases, the J end by 0 bases, with 23 bases between. This CDR3 has 19 residues. The CDR3 loop is CASSRSSPLLGSSYNEQFF. Here the CDR3 DNA reads TGCGCCAGCAGCCGGAGTTCCCCACTGCTCGGGAGCTCCTACAATGAGCAGTTCTTC. Using reference TRBV5-1 and TRBJ2-1 for the parts outside the CDR3, the full variable domain is KAGVTQTPRYLIKTRGQQVTLSCSPISGHRSVSWYQQTPGQGLQFLFEYFSETQRNKGNFPGRFSGRQFSNSRSEMNVSTLELGDSALYLCASSRSSPLLGSSYNEQFFGPGTRLTVL.

This chain links TRBV6-5 with TRBJ1-2; 9 bases map to TRBD1. The CDR3 is made up of 16 amino acids. Germline-derived CDR1 and CDR2 are MNHEY and SVGAGI. J gave up 3 bases and V 2 bases, and 7 bases lay outside the gene matches. The CDR3 is CASSYGGGQGYYGYTF. CDR3 bases: TGTGCCAGCAGTTACGGTGGCGGACAGGGGTACTATGGCTACACCTTC.

This sequence joins TRBV3-1 (or the pseudogene TRBV3-2) and TRBJ2-5; possible D gene TRBD2, 6 bases. V was cut by 3 bases and J by 8 bases, with 13 bases left in between. CDR3 length equals 13 residues. CDR1 and CDR2 from the germline V gene are LGHDT and YNNKEL (reference sequence). The CDR3, as DNA: TGTGCCAGCAGCCACGGGCAGACTAGTACCCAGTACTTC. It yields the protein CASSHGQTSTQYF.

The chain has TRBV30 and TRBJ1-6; no firm D call. Germline V CDR1 and CDR2: GTSNPN, SVGIG (reference sequence). This CDR3 is built from 14 residues. V was cut by 0 bases and J by 10 bases, with 13 bases left in between. In DNA, the CDR3 is TGTGCCTGGAGTGTACGACAATCTCGGTCACCCCTCCACTTT. It encodes CAWSVRQSRSPLHF.

This chain connects TRBV19 to TRBJ2-3; tentative D call: TRBD1 (5 bases). V was pared by 6 bases and J by 6 bases, with 13 bases between. The germline gives CDR1 LNHDA, CDR2 SQIVND (reference sequence). This CDR3 spans 13 amino acids. Here the CDR3 DNA reads TGTGCCAGTAGGGGGCCCGCGTCTGATACGCAGTATTTT. Protein product: CASRGPASDTQYF.

The DNA for the CDR3 is TGTGCCAGCAGGGGGGCGACAGGGGGTAATGAAAAACTGTTTTTT. Translated, it gives CASRGATGGNEKLFF. This rearrangement joins TRBV6-5 to TRBJ1-4, with TRBD1 identical over 9 bases. CDR3 length: 15 amino acids. Germline CDR1 reads MNHEY; CDR2 reads SVGAGI. V lost 6 bases and J lost 4; bases outside the gene matches: 6.

This clone has just a few counts. The rearrangement links TRBV25-1 to TRBJ1-2; 7 bases match TRBD1. V shed 5 bases, J shed 11 bases, and the junction held 5 bases outside the gene matches. The CDR3 runs 11 residues. CDR1 is MGHDK and CDR2 is SYGVNS in the germline V gene. CDR3 loop: CASSTGQFYTF. The CDR3 DNA sequence: TGTGCCAGCAGTACGGGACAGTTTTACACCTTC.